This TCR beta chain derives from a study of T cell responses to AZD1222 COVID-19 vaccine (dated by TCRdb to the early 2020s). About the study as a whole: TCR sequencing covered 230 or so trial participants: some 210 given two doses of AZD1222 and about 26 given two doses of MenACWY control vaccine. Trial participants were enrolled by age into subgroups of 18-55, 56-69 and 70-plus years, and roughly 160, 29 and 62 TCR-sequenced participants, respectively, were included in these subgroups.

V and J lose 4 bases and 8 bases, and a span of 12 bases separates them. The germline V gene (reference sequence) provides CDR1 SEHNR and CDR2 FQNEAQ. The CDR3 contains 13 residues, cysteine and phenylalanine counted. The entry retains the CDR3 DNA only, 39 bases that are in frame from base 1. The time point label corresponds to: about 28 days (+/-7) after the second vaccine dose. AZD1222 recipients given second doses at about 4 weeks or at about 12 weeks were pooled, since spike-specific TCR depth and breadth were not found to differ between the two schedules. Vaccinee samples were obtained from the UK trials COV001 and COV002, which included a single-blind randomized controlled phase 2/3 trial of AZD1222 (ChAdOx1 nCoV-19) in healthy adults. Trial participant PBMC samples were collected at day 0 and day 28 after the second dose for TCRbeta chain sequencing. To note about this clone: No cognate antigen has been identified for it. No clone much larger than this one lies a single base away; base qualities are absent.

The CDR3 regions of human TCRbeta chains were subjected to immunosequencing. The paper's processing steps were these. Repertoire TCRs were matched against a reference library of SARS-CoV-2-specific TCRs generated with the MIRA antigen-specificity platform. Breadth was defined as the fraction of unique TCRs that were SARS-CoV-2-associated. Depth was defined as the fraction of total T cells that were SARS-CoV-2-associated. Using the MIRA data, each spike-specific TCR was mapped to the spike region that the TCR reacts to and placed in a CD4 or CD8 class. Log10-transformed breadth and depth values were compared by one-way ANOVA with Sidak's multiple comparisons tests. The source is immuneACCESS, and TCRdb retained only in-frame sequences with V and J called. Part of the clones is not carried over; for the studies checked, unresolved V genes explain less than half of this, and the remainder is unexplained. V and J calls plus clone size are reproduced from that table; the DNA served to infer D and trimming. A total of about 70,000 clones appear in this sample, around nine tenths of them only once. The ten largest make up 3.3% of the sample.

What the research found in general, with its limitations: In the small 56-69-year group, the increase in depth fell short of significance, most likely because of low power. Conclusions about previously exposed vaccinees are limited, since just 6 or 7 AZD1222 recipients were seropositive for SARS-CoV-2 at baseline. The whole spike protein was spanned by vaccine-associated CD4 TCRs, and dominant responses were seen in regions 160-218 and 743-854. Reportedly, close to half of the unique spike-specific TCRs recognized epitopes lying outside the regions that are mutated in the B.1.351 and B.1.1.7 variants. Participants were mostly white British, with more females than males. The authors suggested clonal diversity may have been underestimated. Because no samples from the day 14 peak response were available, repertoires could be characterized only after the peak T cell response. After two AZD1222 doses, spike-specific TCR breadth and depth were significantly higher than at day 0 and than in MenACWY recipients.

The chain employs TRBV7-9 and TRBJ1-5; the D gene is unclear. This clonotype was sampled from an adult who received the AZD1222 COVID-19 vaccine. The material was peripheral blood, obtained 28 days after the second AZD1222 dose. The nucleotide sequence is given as TGTGCCAGCAGCTCAGCTAGTGGGAAGCCCCAGCATTTT. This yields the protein CASSSASGKPQHF.